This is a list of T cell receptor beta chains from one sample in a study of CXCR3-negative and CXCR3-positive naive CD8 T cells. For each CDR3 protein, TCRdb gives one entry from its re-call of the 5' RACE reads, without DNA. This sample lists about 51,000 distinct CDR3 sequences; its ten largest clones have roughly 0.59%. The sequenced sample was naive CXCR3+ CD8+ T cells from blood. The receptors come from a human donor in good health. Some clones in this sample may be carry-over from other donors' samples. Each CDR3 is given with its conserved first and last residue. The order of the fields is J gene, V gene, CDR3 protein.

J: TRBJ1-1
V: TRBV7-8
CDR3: CASSLSGENTEAFF

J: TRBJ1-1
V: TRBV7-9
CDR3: CASSYQQGLGTEAFF

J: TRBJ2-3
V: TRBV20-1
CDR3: CSATTGQRTDTQYF

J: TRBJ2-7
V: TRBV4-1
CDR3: CASRLTTAGEQYF

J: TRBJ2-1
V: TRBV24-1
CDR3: CATGAGHEDNEQFF

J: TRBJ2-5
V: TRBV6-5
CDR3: CASSYSGTSGKETQYF

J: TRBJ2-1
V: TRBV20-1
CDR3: CSVLSEDEQFF

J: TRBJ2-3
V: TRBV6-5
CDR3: CATLGATDTQYF

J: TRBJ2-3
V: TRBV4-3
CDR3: CASSQVLAGVWDTQYF

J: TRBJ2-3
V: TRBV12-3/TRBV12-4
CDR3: CASSAAAGGLDTDTQYF

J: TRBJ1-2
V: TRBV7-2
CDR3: CASLRIGEGYGYTF

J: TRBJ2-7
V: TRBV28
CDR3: CASRKTGSDYEQYF

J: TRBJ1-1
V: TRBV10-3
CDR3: CAIREGRTEAFF

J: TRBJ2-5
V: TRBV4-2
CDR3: CASSQVIQETQYF

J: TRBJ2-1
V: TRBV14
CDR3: CASSQGQGGETLNEQFF

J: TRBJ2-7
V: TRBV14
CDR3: CASRGLSYEQYF

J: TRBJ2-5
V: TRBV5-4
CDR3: CASSTGLQETQYF

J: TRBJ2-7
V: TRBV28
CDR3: CASSFPPAGGQLTYEQYF

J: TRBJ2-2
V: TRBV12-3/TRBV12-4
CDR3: CASAPPAGSGTGELFF

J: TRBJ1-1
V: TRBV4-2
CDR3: CASSQVWRTGPMNTEAFF

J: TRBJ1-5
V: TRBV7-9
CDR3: CASSWDGDQPQHF

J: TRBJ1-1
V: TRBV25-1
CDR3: CASSEFRNTEAFF

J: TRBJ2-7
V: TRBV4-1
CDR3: CASSRSGGLSYEQYF

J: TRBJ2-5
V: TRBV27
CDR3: CASRWAGELSETQYF

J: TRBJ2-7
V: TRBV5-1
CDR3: CASSPENVDEQYF

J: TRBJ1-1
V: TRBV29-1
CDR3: CSVLLRGTHVGPNTEAFF

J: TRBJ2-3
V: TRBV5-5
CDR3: CASSLGTSGGGTDTQYF

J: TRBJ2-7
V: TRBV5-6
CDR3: CASSRRRVTPYEQYF

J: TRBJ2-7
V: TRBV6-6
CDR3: CASSYSNEQYF

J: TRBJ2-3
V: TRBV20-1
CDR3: CSADGLPLGPDTQYF

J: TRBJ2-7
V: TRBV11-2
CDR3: CASSRGATYEQYF

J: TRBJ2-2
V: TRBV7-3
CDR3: CASSSLGGNTGELFF

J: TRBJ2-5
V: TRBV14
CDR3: CASRGLAEETQYF

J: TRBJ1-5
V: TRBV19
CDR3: CASSSWTGEYQPQHF